This T cell receptor (beta chain) was found in a study of neurological immune-mediated disorders. Study outcomes and limitations: HTLV-1-associated myelopathy had the most TCR clonal expansion, while multiple sclerosis had the least, a level that fell below healthy controls. TCR-beta repertoires seemed private in all groups, with no expanded CDR3 amino acid sequences shared.

This clonotype came up many times. What it recognizes is unknown. TCRdb processed the 5' RACE reads anew with MiXCR; each CDR3 protein has one entry. The table includes 45,000 to 65,000 distinct CDR3 sequences, 7% to 10% detected once. Specified time point: longitudinal time-point 3. Germline trimming cut 5 bases from V and 6 bases from J; bases unmatched to any gene: 5. This CDR3 contains 13 residues. The source is a middle-aged woman in good health. The genes are TRBV12-3 or TRBV12-4 and TRBJ2-7; 9 nucleotides match TRBD1. Material: PBMCs. CDR3 sequence: CASSIGTGLEQYF. The CDR3 bases are TGTGCCAGCAGTATCGGGACAGGGCTCGAGCAGTACTTC.